This record concerns one TCR beta chain sequence. No antigen is known for it. Sequencing used immunoSEQ multiplex PCR; TCRdb keeps in-frame clones, though not all of them. In the table there are about 120,000 clones, 85% to 95% of which are singletons. The source of the sample is a study of T cell responses to AZD1222 COVID-19 vaccine. Findings and caveats of the study: Donors were mostly white British, more females; clonal diversity possibly underestimated. Baseline serology detected seropositivity in only 5 or 6 AZD1222 recipients.

Germline CDR1 reads LNHDA; CDR2 reads SQIVND (reference sequence). The germline V and J ends were trimmed by 10 bases and 2 bases, with 10 bases remaining between them. The CDR3 consists of 12 residues. The source material was peripheral blood, sampled 28 days after the second AZD1222 dose. This TCR was sampled from an adult who received the AZD1222 COVID-19 vaccine. The rearrangement joins TRBV19 to TRBJ2-3; D gene unclear. CDR3 DNA sequence: TGTGCCACCGAGAGCCCCACAGATACGCAGTATTTT. Its protein product is CATESPTDTQYF.